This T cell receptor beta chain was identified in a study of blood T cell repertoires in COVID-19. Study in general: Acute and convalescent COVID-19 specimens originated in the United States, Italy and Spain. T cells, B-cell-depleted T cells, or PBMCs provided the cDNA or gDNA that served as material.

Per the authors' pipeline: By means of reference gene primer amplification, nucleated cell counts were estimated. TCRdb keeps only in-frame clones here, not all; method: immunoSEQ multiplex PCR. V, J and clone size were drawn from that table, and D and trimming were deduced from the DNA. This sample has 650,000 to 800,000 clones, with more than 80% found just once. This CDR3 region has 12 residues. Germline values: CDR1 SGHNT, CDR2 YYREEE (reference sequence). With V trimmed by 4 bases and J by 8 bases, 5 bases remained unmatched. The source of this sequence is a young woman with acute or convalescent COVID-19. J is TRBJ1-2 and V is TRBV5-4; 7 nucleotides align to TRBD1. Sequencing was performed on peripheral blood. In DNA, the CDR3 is TGTGCCAGCAGCGGAGGGGGCTTGGGCTACACCTTC. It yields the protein CASSGGGLGYTF.